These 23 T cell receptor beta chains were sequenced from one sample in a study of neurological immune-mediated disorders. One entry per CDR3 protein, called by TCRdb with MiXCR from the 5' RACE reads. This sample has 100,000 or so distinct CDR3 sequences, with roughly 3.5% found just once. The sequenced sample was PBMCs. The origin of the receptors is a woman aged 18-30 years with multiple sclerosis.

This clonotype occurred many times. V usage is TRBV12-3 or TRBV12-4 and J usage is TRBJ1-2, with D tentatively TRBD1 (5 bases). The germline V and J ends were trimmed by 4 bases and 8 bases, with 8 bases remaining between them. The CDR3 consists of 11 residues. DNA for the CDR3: TGTGCCAGCAGTTCTGGGGGAGGCTACACCTTC. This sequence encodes CASSSGGGYTF.

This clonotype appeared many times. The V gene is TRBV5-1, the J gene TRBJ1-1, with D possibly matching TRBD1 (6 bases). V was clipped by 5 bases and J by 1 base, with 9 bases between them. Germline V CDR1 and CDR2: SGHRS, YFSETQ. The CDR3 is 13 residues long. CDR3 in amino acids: CASRLQGNTEAFF. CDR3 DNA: TGCGCCAGCAGATTACAGGGGAACACTGAAGCTTTCTTT.

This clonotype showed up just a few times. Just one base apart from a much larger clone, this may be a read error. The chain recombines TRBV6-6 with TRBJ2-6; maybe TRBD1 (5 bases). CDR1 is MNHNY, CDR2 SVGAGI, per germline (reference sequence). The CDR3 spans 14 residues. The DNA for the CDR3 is TGTGCCAGCAGTTACTACTCTGGGGCCAAAGTCCTGACTTTC. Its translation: CASSYYSGAKVLTF.

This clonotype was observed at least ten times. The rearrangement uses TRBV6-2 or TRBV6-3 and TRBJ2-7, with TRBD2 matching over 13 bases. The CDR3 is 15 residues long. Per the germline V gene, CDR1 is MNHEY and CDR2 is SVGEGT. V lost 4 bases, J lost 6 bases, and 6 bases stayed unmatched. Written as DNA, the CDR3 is TGTGCCAGCAGTTCCGGACTAGCGGGAGTAGGCGAGCAGTACTTC. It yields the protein CASSSGLAGVGEQYF.

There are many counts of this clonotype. The CDR3 coding sequence is TGTGCCAGCAGCCCTCGGCAGGGACAGGGGTCCGGAAACACCATATATTTT. Translation gives CASSPRQGQGSGNTIYF. V and J are TRBV7-2 and TRBJ1-3; TRBD1 agrees at 10 bases. Germline CDR1 and CDR2: SGHTA and FQGNSA. The CDR3 sequence is 17 residues long. The trim removed 5 bases at V and 4 bases at J, leaving 11 bases unmatched.

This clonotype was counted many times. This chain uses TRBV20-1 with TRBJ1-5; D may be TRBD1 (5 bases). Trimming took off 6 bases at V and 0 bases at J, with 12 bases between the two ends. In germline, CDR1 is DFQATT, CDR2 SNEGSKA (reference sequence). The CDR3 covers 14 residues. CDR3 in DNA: TGCAGTGCCACGGGGCAGTCTAGCAATCAGCCCCAGCATTTT. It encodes CSATGQSSNQPQHF.

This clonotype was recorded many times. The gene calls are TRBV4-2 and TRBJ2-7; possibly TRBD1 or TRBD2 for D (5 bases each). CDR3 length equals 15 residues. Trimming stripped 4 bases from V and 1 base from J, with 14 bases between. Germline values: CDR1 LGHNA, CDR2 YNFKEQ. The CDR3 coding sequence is TGTGCCAGCAGCCCCGGGGCTAGACTTTCCTACGAGCAGTACTTC. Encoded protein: CASSPGARLSYEQYF.

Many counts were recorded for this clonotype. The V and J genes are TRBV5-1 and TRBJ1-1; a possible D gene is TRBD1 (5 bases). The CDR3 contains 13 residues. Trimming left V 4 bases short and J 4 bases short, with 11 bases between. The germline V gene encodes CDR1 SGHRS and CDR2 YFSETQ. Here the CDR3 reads CASSPTTVTEAFF. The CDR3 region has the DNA TGCGCCAGCAGCCCGACGACAGTCACTGAAGCTTTCTTT.

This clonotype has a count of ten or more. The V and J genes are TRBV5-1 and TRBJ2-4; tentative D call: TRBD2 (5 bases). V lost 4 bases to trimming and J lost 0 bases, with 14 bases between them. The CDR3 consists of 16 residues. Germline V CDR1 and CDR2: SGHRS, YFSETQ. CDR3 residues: CASSRDRGLAKNIQYF. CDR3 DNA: TGCGCCAGCAGCCGGGATCGGGGTTTAGCCAAAAACATTCAGTACTTC.

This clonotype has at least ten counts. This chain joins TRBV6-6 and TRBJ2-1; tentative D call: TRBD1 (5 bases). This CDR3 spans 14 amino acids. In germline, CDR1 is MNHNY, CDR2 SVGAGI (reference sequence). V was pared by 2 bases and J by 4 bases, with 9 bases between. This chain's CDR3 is CASSYRQPYNEQFF. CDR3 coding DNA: TGTGCCAGCAGTTACCGACAGCCGTACAATGAGCAGTTCTTC.

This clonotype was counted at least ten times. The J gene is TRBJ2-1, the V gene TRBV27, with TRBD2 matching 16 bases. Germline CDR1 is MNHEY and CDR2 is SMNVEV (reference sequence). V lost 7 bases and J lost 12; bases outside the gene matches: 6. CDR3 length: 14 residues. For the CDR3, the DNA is TGTGCCAGCACCGGGACTAGCGGGAGGGGGAGGCAGTTCTTC. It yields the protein CASTGTSGRGRQFF.

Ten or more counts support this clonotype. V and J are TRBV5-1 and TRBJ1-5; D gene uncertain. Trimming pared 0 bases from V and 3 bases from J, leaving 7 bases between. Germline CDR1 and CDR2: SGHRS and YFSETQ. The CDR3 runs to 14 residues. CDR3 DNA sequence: TGCGCCAGCAGCTTGGGTACAGACAATCAGCCCCAGCATTTT. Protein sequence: CASSLGTDNQPQHF.

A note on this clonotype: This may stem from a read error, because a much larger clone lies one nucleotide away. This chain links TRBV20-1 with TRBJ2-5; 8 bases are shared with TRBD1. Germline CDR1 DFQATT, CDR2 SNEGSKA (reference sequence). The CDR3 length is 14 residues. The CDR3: CSADRVLSQENQYF. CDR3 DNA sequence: TGCAGTGCGGACAGGGTTTTGTCCCAAGAGAACCAGTACTTC.

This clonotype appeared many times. For the CDR3, the DNA is TGCAGTGCTAGGGGTGAGACCTACGAGCAGTACTTC. It translates to CSARGETYEQYF. The rearrangement joins TRBV20-1 to TRBJ2-7; no firm D call. Germline V lookup: CDR1 DFQATT, CDR2 SNEGSKA (reference sequence). V was clipped by 3 bases and J by 2 bases, with 8 bases between them. The CDR3 runs 12 residues.

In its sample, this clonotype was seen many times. The CDR3 nucleotides are TGTGCCAGCAGTAAACAGGGGATCCGGACTGAAGCTTTCTTT. Translated: CASSKQGIRTEAFF. V and J are TRBV12-3 or TRBV12-4 and TRBJ1-1; 7 bases are shared with TRBD1. Losses at the gene ends were 5 bases for V and 5 bases for J; bases not matched to a gene: 8. The CDR3 runs 14 residues.

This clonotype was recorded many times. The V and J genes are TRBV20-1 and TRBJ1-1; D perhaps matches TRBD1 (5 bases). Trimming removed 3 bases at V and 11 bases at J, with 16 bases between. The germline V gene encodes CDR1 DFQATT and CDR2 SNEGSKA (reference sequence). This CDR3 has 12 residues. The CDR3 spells CSASSGEVVAFF. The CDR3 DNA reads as TGCAGTGCTAGTTCGGGGGAAGTGGTGGCTTTCTTT.

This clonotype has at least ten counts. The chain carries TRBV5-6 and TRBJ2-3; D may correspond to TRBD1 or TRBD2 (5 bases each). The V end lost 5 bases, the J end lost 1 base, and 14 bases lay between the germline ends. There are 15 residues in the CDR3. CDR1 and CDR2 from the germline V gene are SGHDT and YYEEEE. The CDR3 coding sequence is TGTGCCAGCAGTCCCTCGGGGCATCGCACAGATACGCAGTATTTT. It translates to CASSPSGHRTDTQYF.

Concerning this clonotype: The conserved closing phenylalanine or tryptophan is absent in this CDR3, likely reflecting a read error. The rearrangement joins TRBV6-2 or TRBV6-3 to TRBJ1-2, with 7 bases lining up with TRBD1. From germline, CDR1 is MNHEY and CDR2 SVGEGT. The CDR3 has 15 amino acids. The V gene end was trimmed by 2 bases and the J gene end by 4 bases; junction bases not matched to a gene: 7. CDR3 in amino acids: CASSYGQDKSYGYTI. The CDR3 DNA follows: TGTGCCAGCAGTTACGGACAGGACAAAAGCTATGGCTACACCATC.

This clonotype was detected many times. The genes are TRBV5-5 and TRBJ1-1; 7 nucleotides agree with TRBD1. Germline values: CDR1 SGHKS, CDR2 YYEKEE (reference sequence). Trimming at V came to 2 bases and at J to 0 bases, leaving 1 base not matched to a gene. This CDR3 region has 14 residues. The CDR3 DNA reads TGTGCCAGCAGCTTAACAGGGGTGAACACTGAAGCTTTCTTT. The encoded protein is CASSLTGVNTEAFF.

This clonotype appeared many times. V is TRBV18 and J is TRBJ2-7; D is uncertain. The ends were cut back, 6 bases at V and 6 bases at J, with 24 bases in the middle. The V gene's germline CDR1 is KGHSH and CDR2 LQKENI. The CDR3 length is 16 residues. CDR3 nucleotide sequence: TGTGCCAGCTCCTCTCAATCCCCCCCCGACGTGGGCGAGCAGTACTTC. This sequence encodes CASSSQSPPDVGEQYF.

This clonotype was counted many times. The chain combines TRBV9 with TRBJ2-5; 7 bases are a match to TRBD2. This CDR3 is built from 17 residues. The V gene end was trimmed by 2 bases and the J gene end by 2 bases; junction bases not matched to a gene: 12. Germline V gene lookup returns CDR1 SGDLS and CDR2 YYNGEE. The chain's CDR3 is CASSVGGSGTLQETQYF. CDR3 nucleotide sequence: TGTGCCAGCAGCGTCGGGGGGAGCGGGACTCTTCAAGAGACCCAGTACTTC.

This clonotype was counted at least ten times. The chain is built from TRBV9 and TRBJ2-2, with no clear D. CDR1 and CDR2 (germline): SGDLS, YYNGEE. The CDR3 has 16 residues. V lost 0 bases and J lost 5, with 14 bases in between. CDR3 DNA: TGTGCCAGCAGCGTAGAGGCAGCTCGGCGGACCGGGGAGCTGTTTTTT. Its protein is CASSVEAARRTGELFF. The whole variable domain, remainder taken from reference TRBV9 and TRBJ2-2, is DSGVTQTPKHLITATGQRVTLRCSPRSGDLSVYWYQQSLDQGLQFLIQYYNGEERAKGNILERFSAQQFPDLHSELNLSSLELGDSALYFCASSVEAARRTGELFFGEGSRLTVL.

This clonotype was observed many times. CDR3 DNA sequence: TGCAGTGTGGCAGGTACCATGAACACTGAAGCTTTCTTT. This gives the protein CSVAGTMNTEAFF. J is TRBJ1-1 and V is TRBV20-1; D gene unclear. Trimming left V 7 bases short and J 0 bases short, with 12 bases between. Germline CDR1 DFQATT, CDR2 SNEGSKA (reference sequence). This CDR3 contains 13 residues.